One and the same sample provided the 9 T cell receptor beta chains below, sequenced in a study of T cells in tuberculosis. Generated by immunoSEQ multiplex PCR, the TCRdb table keeps only in-frame clones and is missing some. Altogether under 45,000 clones are present, approximately 95% being singletons, with the ten largest covering 3.5% to 4.5%. The sample was PBMCs. Every receptor here comes from a donor aged 10 to 29 with latent tuberculosis or without tuberculosis infection.

This sequence joins TRBV7-9 and TRBJ1-3; 9 positions match TRBD1. There are 17 residues in the CDR3. Trimming took 5 bases from V and 0 from J; bases not matched to a gene: 8. Germline V CDR1 and CDR2: SEHNR, FQNEAQ (reference sequence). The CDR3 sequence: CASSIYRDRVSGNTIYF. In nucleotides, the CDR3 is TGTGCCAGCAGCATATACCGGGACAGGGTCTCTGGAAACACCATATATTTT.

The gene calls are TRBV29-1 and TRBJ1-1; possible D gene TRBD1, 5 bases. Between the trimmed V and J ends, which lost 4 bases and 1 base, there was a span of 13 bases. In germline, CDR1 is SQVTM, CDR2 ANQGSEA. The CDR3 is 14 amino acids. As DNA, the CDR3 is TGCAGCGTTGTTCTTAGGGGCGCGAACACTGAAGCTTTCTTT. It codes for CSVVLRGANTEAFF.

This clone was picked up one time. The chain carries TRBV30 and TRBJ1-2, with D uncertain. V dropped 2 bases and J dropped 8 bases, with 18 bases sitting between them. Germline V gene data show CDR1 as GTSNPN and CDR2 as SVGIG (reference sequence). CDR3 size: 14 residues. The CDR3 region is CAWSSTVSKAGYTF. In DNA form, the CDR3 reads TGTGCCTGGAGTTCAACAGTCTCCAAAGCAGGCTACACCTTC.

J is TRBJ1-2 and V is TRBV5-6; the D gene is possibly TRBD1 (6 bases). The CDR3 spans 15 residues. Germline assignment: CDR1 SGHDT and CDR2 YYEEEE. Trimming removed 5 bases from V and 2 bases from J, with 16 bases in between. CDR3 amino acids: CASRITRTVNYGYTF. CDR3 sequence (DNA): TGTGCCAGCAGGATTACACGGACAGTCAACTATGGCTACACCTTC.

The chain combines TRBV5-4 with TRBJ2-2, with D unclear. Trimming took 2 bases from V and 4 from J, leaving 9 bases between them. CDR1 and CDR2 from the germline V gene are SGHNT and YYREEE (reference sequence). The CDR3 is 14 residues long. The CDR3 bases are TGTGCCAGCAGCTTTTTCGATAGCACCGGGGAGCTGTTTTTT. Amino acids: CASSFFDSTGELFF.

The chain is built from TRBV7-3 and TRBJ1-6; D unresolved. Trimming took off 2 bases at V and 7 bases at J, with 12 bases between the two ends. The CDR3 is made up of 15 amino acids. Per the germline V gene, CDR1 is SGHTA and CDR2 is FQGTGA. In DNA form, the CDR3 reads TGTGCCAGCAGCTTACAATCATCGGGGAATTCACCCCTCCACTTT. Translating it yields CASSLQSSGNSPLHF.

V and J are TRBV4-3 and TRBJ1-1, with D perhaps matching TRBD1 (6 bases). Germline V gene data show CDR1 as LGHNA and CDR2 as YSLEER. The ends were cut back, 0 bases at V and 8 bases at J, with 13 bases in the middle. The CDR3 is made up of 14 amino acids. The CDR3 is CASSQDGRGVEAFF. CDR3 DNA: TGCGCCAGCAGCCAAGATGGCAGGGGTGTAGAAGCTTTCTTT.

V is TRBV4-1 and J is TRBJ1-5; 7 bases line up with TRBD1. With 1 base clipped from V and 0 bases from J, the junction kept 3 bases outside the gene matches. This CDR3 comprises 16 residues. Germline V lookup: CDR1 MGHRA, CDR2 YSYEKL. CDR3 nucleotides: TGCGCCAGCAGCCAAGTGGGACAGTATAGCAATCAGCCCCAGCATTTT. This codes for CASSQVGQYSNQPQHF.

The V and J genes are TRBV4-1 and TRBJ2-3, with TRBD1 as a possible D gene (6 bases). Trimming pared 3 bases from V and 5 bases from J, leaving 21 bases between. CDR1 and CDR2 from the germline V gene are MGHRA and YSYEKL. CDR3 length: 17 amino acids. The CDR3 protein is CASSHIGQKKGLDTQYF. The CDR3 bases are TGCGCCAGCAGCCACATAGGACAGAAAAAGGGTTTAGATACGCAGTATTTT.